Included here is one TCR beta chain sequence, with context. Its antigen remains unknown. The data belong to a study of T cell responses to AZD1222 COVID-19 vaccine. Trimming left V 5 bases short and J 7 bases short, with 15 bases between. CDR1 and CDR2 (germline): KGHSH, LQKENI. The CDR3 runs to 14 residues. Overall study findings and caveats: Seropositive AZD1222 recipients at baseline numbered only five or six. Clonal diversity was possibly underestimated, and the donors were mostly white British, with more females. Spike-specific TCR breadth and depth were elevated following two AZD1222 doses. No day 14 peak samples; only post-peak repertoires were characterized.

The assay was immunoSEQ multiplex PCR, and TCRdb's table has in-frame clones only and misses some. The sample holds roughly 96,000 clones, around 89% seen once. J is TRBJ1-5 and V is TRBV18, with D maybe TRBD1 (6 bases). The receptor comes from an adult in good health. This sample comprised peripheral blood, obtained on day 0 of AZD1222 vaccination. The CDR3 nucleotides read TGTGCCAGCTCATCTCAGGGGAAGAGCCAGCCCCAGCATTTT. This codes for CASSSQGKSQPQHF.